A selection of T cell receptor beta chains follows, all from one sample in a study of beta chain features in type 1 diabetes. Produced via immunoSEQ multiplex PCR; TCRdb's table is partial and in-frame only. The table records some 900,000 clones, roughly 17% of them present only once. The sample consisted of naive CD4+ T cells from blood. These receptors all come from a woman aged 18 to 35 in good health. The CDR3 runs from the conserved cysteine through the conserved F or W. A D gene is named only where the DNA matches it firmly. Clone size appears in some rows only: once, few, many, or a class for an expanded clone.

TRBV4-2,TRBJ2-1,TRBD2,few,CASSHGLAGGQNNEQFF,TGTGCCAGCAGCCATGGACTAGCGGGAGGCCAAAACAATGAGCAGTTCTTC
TRBV15,TRBJ2-3,TRBD2,NA,CATSRDRKGFSGRTTDTQYF,TGTGCCACCAGCAGAGATCGTAAAGGGTTTAGCGGGAGGACGACAGATACGCAGTATTTT
TRBV27,TRBJ2-2,NA,NA,CASSFRGSGELFF,TGTGCCAGCAGTTTTCGGGGTTCCGGGGAGCTGTTTTTT
TRBV7-9,TRBJ2-5,NA,few,CASSPRAGTQYF,TGTGCCAGCAGTCCACGGGCGGGGACCCAGTACTTC
TRBV7-9,TRBJ1-5,NA,NA,CASSPGDYQPQHF,TGTGCCAGCAGCCCGGGGGATTATCAGCCCCAGCATTTT
TRBV29-1,TRBJ2-2,NA,few,CSVGHHTGELFF,TGCAGCGTGGGACATCACACCGGGGAGCTGTTTTTT
TRBV5-1,TRBJ2-5,NA,NA,CASSLVLDGTTHF,TGCGCCAGCAGCTTGGTATTGGACGGGACGACTCACTTC
TRBV7-9,TRBJ2-1,NA,NA,CASSLAGLGRNEQFF,TGTGCCAGCAGCTTAGCCGGGCTAGGTCGTAATGAGCAGTTCTTC
TRBV7-2,TRBJ1-1,NA,NA,CASSLQSNTEAFF,TGTGCCAGCAGCTTACAGAGCAACACTGAAGCTTTCTTT
TRBV15,TRBJ1-1,NA,NA,CATSRDPGQANTEAFF,TGTGCCACCAGCAGAGATCCCGGGCAAGCGAACACTGAAGCTTTCTTT
TRBV18,TRBJ2-2,NA,NA,CASSPAGLSNTGELFF,TGTGCCAGCTCACCTGCGGGACTCTCGAACACCGGGGAGCTGTTTTTT
TRBV7-3,TRBJ2-1,NA,few,CASSQVGSYNEQFF,TGTGCCAGCAGCCAGGTGGGCTCCTACAATGAGCAGTTCTTC
TRBV28,TRBJ1-2,TRBD1,few,CASSLAGGGGTF,TGTGCCAGCAGTTTGGCAGGGGGAGGTGGCACCTTC
TRBV7-9,TRBJ2-3,NA,few,CASSSKFFTDTQYF,TGTGCCAGCAGCTCGAAATTTTTCACAGATACGCAGTATTTT
TRBV27,TRBJ2-2,NA,few,CASSSDRTNTGELFF,TGTGCCAGCAGTTCGGACCGGACTAACACCGGGGAGCTGTTTTTT
TRBV27,TRBJ2-1,NA,NA,CASSPQRAPGHNEQFF,TGTGCCAGCAGTCCCCAGCGGGCCCCGGGCCACAATGAGCAGTTCTTC
TRBV25-1,TRBJ2-7,TRBD2,few,CASSDPGGLRYEQYF,TGTGCCAGCAGTGATCCGGGGGGATTAAGGTACGAGCAGTACTTC
TRBV7-2,TRBJ2-3,TRBD2,few,CASSLVGLAGTDTQYF,TGTGCCAGCAGCTTAGTGGGGCTAGCGGGAACAGATACGCAGTATTTT
TRBV4-1,TRBJ1-2,NA,NA,CASSLTPGSGRGYTF,TGCGCCAGCAGCCTAACGCCGGGATCCGGGCGGGGCTACACCTTC
TRBV7-3,TRBJ2-1,TRBD2,few,CASSRLASGRDEQFF,TGTGCCAGCAGCCGGCTTGCTAGCGGGAGGGATGAGCAGTTCTTC
TRBV29-1,TRBJ2-5,TRBD2,NA,CSATSGSHETQYF,TGCAGCGCGACTAGCGGGAGTCATGAGACCCAGTACTTC
TRBV18,TRBJ1-5,NA,NA,CASSPVAPGNNQPQHF,TGTGCCAGCTCACCTGTCGCTCCAGGGAACAATCAGCCCCAGCATTTT
TRBV5-1,TRBJ2-7,NA,NA,CASSPDNSYEQYF,TGCGCCAGCAGCCCAGACAACTCCTACGAGCAGTACTTC
TRBV13,TRBJ2-1,NA,few,CASTRLSAINEQFF,TGTGCCAGCACCCGACTTAGCGCGATCAATGAGCAGTTCTTC
TRBV29-1,TRBJ2-1,NA,few,CSVENNEQFF,TGCAGCGTGGAGAACAATGAGCAGTTCTTC
TRBV6-1,TRBJ2-3,TRBD1,NA,CAIKRTGRGSDTQYF,TGTGCCATCAAGAGGACAGGGCGTGGGTCAGATACGCAGTATTTT
TRBV4-3,TRBJ2-3,NA,few,CASSQAGGALTDTQYF,TGCGCCAGCAGCCAAGCAGGAGGGGCCTTGACAGATACGCAGTATTTT
TRBV7-3,TRBJ1-3,NA,few,CASSGRGWQSSGNTIYF,TGTGCCAGCAGCGGTCGGGGCTGGCAGAGCTCTGGAAACACCATATATTTT
TRBV5-1,TRBJ2-1,TRBD2,NA,CASSLLTSTYNEQFF,TGCGCCAGCAGCTTGTTGACTAGCACTTACAATGAGCAGTTCTTC
TRBV10-3,TRBJ2-7,TRBD1,few,CATSDREKAYEQYF,TGTGCAACCTCTGACAGGGAGAAGGCCTACGAGCAGTACTTC
TRBV7-9,TRBJ2-2,TRBD2,few,CASSRGTSGRTNTGELFF,TGTGCCAGCAGTCGGGGGACTAGCGGGAGGACGAACACCGGGGAGCTGTTTTTT
TRBV6-6,TRBJ1-1,TRBD1,few,CASSLDRGNTEAFF,TGTGCCAGCAGCCTCGACAGGGGGAACACTGAAGCTTTCTTT
TRBV4-3,TRBJ2-5,NA,few,CASSQRDTPGRGETQYF,TGCGCCAGCAGCCAGAGGGATACTCCGGGACGGGGGGAGACCCAGTACTTC